This TCR beta chain comes out of a study of regulatory T cells in long-lasting Graves disease. On the study more broadly: Graves' patients, diagnosed recently, had received antithyroid drugs under 3 months.

With iRepertoire HTBI primers and Arm-PCR of CDR3 regions, TCR beta libraries were built. Each CDR3 protein is one row after TCRdb ran MiXCR on the multiplex PCR reads. There are roughly 250,000 distinct CDR3 sequences in the sample; under 20% occur only once, and roughly 15% lies in the top ten. This CDR3 region has 15 residues. CDR1 ENHRY and CDR2 SYGVKD come from the germline V gene. V lost 3 bases, J lost 3 bases, and 11 bases lay in between. This clonotype was seen repeatedly, ten times or more. Time point indicated: newly diagnosed GD, antithyroid drugs for less than 3 months. TCR sequences were obtained from RNA taken from PBMCs. Graves' disease diagnoses followed American Thyroid Association guidelines. The EDTA tubes were filled with around 9.1 milliliters of drawn peripheral blood. The data were also submitted as part of a second study, on T cells in Graves' hyperthyroidism and ophthalmopathy. That source reports: Ophthalmopathy was identified by the model a median roughly 6.5 months ahead of onset.

This clonotype originated in a woman aged 25 to 39 with Graves disease. The sequenced sample was peripheral blood mononuclear cells (PBMCs), obtained at new diagnosis, from a patient treated with antithyroid drugs. J is TRBJ2-2 and V is TRBV10-3; tentatively, D is TRBD2 (5 bases). In DNA, the CDR3 is TGTGCCATCAGTGACCCCGGGCGGGACACCGGGGAGCTGTTTTTT. Translation: CAISDPGRDTGELFF.